These T cell receptor beta chains were read from a single sample in a study of control samples from healthy donors and cancer patients. TCRdb's table, derived via immunoSEQ multiplex PCR, lists solely in-frame clones and lacks some. The data show tens of thousands of clones, roughly 90% seen once. Sample: blood. These receptors were taken from a man aged 50-60 years in good health. Each CDR3 is given with its conserved first and last residue. A D gene is named only where the DNA matches it firmly. For some rows the clone size is stated as once, few or many, or as a class when expanded; others skip it.

V gene	D gene	J gene	clone size	CDR3 DNA	CDR3 protein
TRBV3-1/TRBV3-2	TRBD1	TRBJ2-5	-	TGTGCCAGCAGCCAAGGAATGACAGGGATCGATCTGGTGACCCAGTACTTC	CASSQGMTGIDLVTQYF
TRBV7-3	-	TRBJ2-7	-	TGTGCCAGCAGCTTAACTAGGGGCCCCTACGAGCAGTACTTC	CASSLTRGPYEQYF
TRBV3-1/TRBV3-2	TRBD1	TRBJ1-1	once	TGTGCCAGCAGCCGCAGGGGGCTGACTGAAGCTTTCTTT	CASSRRGLTEAFF
TRBV23-1	-	TRBJ2-5	-	TGCGCCCCTTTACGGGCGGCGTACCAAGAGACCCAGTACTTC	CAPLRAAYQETQYF
TRBV12-3/TRBV12-4	-	TRBJ1-1	once	TGTGCCAGCAGTTTGGGAGGAAACACTGAAGCTTTCTTT	CASSLGGNTEAFF
TRBV5-5	TRBD1	TRBJ2-5	-	TGTGCCAGCAGCCTTACGACAGGGGGAGGACAAGAGACCCAGTACTTC	CASSLTTGGGQETQYF
TRBV7-8	-	TRBJ1-5	-	TGTGCCAGCAGCTTAGGGGGTGTCGGCAATCAGCCCCAGCATTTT	CASSLGGVGNQPQHF
TRBV19	-	TRBJ1-2	-	TGTGCCAGTAGTATAGGGGACTATGGCTACACCTTC	CASSIGDYGYTF
TRBV11-2	TRBD1	TRBJ2-2	-	TGTGCCAGCAGCTTAGTTTGGACAGGGGACGGGGAGCTGTTTTTT	CASSLVWTGDGELFF
TRBV18	TRBD1	TRBJ2-2	-	TGTGCCAGCTCACCACCGCTAATCAGGGGACAGACTTACACCGGGGAGCTGTTTTTT	CASSPPLIRGQTYTGELFF
TRBV5-6	-	TRBJ2-3	-	TGTGCCAGCAGCTTGACCCGAGTCGATACGCAGTATTTT	CASSLTRVDTQYF
TRBV14	-	TRBJ2-5	-	TGTGCCAGCAGCCAAGGGGAGACTCGAAAAGAGACCCAGTACTTC	CASSQGETRKETQYF
TRBV6-1	-	TRBJ2-6	-	TGTGCCAGCAGTGTACACAGGGTGCCAAGCTCTGGGGCCAACGTCCTGACTTTC	CASSVHRVPSSGANVLTF
TRBV10-3	-	TRBJ1-1	-	TGTGCCATCAGACCCGATATCACGACTGAAGCTTTCTTT	CAIRPDITTEAFF
TRBV19	-	TRBJ1-5	-	TGTGCCAGTAGTGTCCAAGGGGGGGCGATCCAGCCCCAGCATTTT	CASSVQGGAIQPQHF
TRBV19	TRBD2	TRBJ2-1	few	TGTGCCAGTAGTATGGCCACTAGCGGCCCGCGGGAGCAGTTCTTC	CASSMATSGPREQFF
TRBV3-1/TRBV3-2	-	TRBJ1-2	-	TGTGCCAGCAGCCCTTTACAGAACTATGGCTACACCTTC	CASSPLQNYGYTF
TRBV14	TRBD1	TRBJ1-1	-	TGTGCCAGCAGCCAACAACGGACAGGGACCACTGAAGCTTTCTTT	CASSQQRTGTTEAFF
TRBV6-5	TRBD1	TRBJ1-3	-	TGTGCCAGCAACCGAGGACAGGTCCTTGGAAACACCATATATTTT	CASNRGQVLGNTIYF
TRBV9	-	TRBJ2-5	-	TGTGCCAGCAGCGTAGAGGGTAGAGAGACCCAGTACTTC	CASSVEGRETQYF
TRBV21-1	-	TRBJ2-7	-	TGTGCCAGCAGCAAAATGGGCCAGCCGACCTCCTACGAGCAGTACTTC	CASSKMGQPTSYEQYF
TRBV1	-	TRBJ2-5	-	TGCACCAGCCCAGCCAAGATAAGGACAGGGGGCGCGTACCAAGAGACCCAGTACTTC	CTSPAKIRTGGAYQETQYF
TRBV6-4	-	TRBJ2-3	-	TGTGCCAGCTCTCCGAGGTGGCCGGATGGGACGCAGTATTTT	CASSPRWPDGTQYF
TRBV6-2/TRBV6-3	TRBD2	TRBJ2-3	once	TGTGCCAGCAGTGCAACGCGTCGCGGGACTAGCGGTGCAGATACGCAGTATTTT	CASSATRRGTSGADTQYF
TRBV30	TRBD1	TRBJ2-7	-	TGTGCCTGGAGACCCCAGGGACAGGCAAGCTACGAGCAGTACTTC	CAWRPQGQASYEQYF
TRBV5-6	-	TRBJ2-7	-	TGTGCCAGCAGCTCCATGCAGGTTGCCTACGAGCAGTACTTC	CASSSMQVAYEQYF
TRBV2	-	TRBJ2-2	-	TGTGCCAGCAGTCCACAGGGACGGAACACCGGGGAGCTGTTTTTT	CASSPQGRNTGELFF
TRBV19	-	TRBJ1-6	once	TGTGCCAGTAGTGGGACTAGGGCTAATTCACCCCTCCACTTT	CASSGTRANSPLHF
TRBV11-2	-	TRBJ1-2	-	TGTGCCAGCAGCTTAGCGACGGCTAACTATGGCTACACCTTC	CASSLATANYGYTF
TRBV27	-	TRBJ2-5	once	TGTGCCAGCAGTTTCTTTACCGGGGGACTCGGGGGGACCCAGTACTTC	CASSFFTGGLGGTQYF
TRBV3-1/TRBV3-2	-	TRBJ2-1	-	TGTGCCAGCAGCCAAGGGCGGGTTAACAATGAGCAGTTCTTC	CASSQGRVNNEQFF
TRBV12-3/TRBV12-4	-	TRBJ1-5	-	TGTGCCAGCAGCCCCTTCAGCAATCAGCCCCAGCATTTT	CASSPFSNQPQHF
TRBV12-5	TRBD2	TRBJ2-3	-	TGTGCTAGTGGTTCCAGGACTAGCGGGGGCTGGGTTACGCAGTATTTT	CASGSRTSGGWVTQYF
TRBV12-3/TRBV12-4	-	TRBJ1-1	once	TGTGCCAGCAGAACAGGGCAAAACACTGAAGCTTTCTTT	CASRTGQNTEAFF
TRBV4-2	-	TRBJ1-6	few	TGTGCCAGCAGCCAAAGGAGGGCGAATTCACCCCTCCACTTT	CASSQRRANSPLHF
TRBV5-4	TRBD1	TRBJ1-2	-	TGTGCCAGCACCCAGGGACAGGGGGTAGGAAACTATGGCTACACCTTC	CASTQGQGVGNYGYTF
TRBV2	TRBD1	TRBJ1-2	-	TGTGCCAGCACCACTGGGACAGGGGCTAACTATGGCTACACCTTC	CASTTGTGANYGYTF
TRBV5-1	-	TRBJ1-1	-	TGCGCCAGCAGCTTGGCCGGGCGGGGAGCCACGAACACTGAAGCTTTCTTT	CASSLAGRGATNTEAFF
TRBV18	-	TRBJ2-3	-	TGTGCCAGCTCGCGGACGCGGGGTACGGCAGATACGCAGTATTTT	CASSRTRGTADTQYF
TRBV7-9	-	TRBJ2-2	-	TGTGCCAGCAGCGACGGCGGGAGGGAGCTGTTTTTT	CASSDGGRELFF
TRBV7-2	TRBD2	TRBJ2-3	-	TGTGCCAGCAGACCAGGGACGGGGGGGGTCGGTACGCAGTATTTT	CASRPGTGGVGTQYF
TRBV4-2	-	TRBJ2-7	-	TGTGCCAGCAGCCAGGAACCAGGGGCCTACGAGCAGTACTTC	CASSQEPGAYEQYF
TRBV6-5	-	TRBJ1-1	-	TGTGCCAGCAGTTTGGGGACGGCCGGGGCCACTGAAGCTTTCTTT	CASSLGTAGATEAFF
TRBV5-1	-	TRBJ2-1	-	TGCGCCAGCAGCTTGGACCCTAGCTCCTACAATGAGCAGTTCTTC	CASSLDPSSYNEQFF
TRBV7-2	-	TRBJ2-2	-	TGTGCCAGCAGCTTAAGGTCAATGGGGGCGCGGGGCACCGGGGAGCTGTTTTTT	CASSLRSMGARGTGELFF
TRBV5-4	TRBD1	TRBJ1-4	once	TGTGCCAGCAGCTTCCAGACAGGGGTCACTAATGAAAAACTGTTTTTT	CASSFQTGVTNEKLFF
TRBV20-1	-	TRBJ1-6	-	TGCAGTGCCGGCCCCGATTCACCCCTCCACTTT	CSAGPDSPLHF
TRBV5-1	-	TRBJ1-2	-	TGCGCCAGCAGCCCAGACAGGCGTCCCTCATATGGCTACACCTTC	CASSPDRRPSYGYTF
TRBV5-1	TRBD2	TRBJ2-1	-	TGCGCCAGCAGCTTTTCGACGATTCTCAAGCGGGGGCCCTACAATGAGCAGTTCTTC	CASSFSTILKRGPYNEQFF
TRBV5-5	TRBD1	TRBJ1-1	-	TGTGCCAGCAGCTTGGTTAGGACAGGGGAGGGCACTGAAGCTTTCTTT	CASSLVRTGEGTEAFF
TRBV5-1	TRBD1	TRBJ2-7	once	TGCGCCAGCAGCTTGGGGACAGGGGAGGACGAGCAGTACTTC	CASSLGTGEDEQYF
TRBV14	-	TRBJ1-2	-	TGTGCCAGCAGCCAAGTGAAAGGGCCCAGCAACTATGGCTACACCTTC	CASSQVKGPSNYGYTF
TRBV27	-	TRBJ2-7	-	TGTGCCAGCAGTTGGAGGCAGGGGCCCTACGAGCAGTACTTC	CASSWRQGPYEQYF
TRBV7-2	TRBD1	TRBJ1-2	-	TGTGCCAGCAGCTCAAACCGGGACAGGGCGCATGGCTACACCTTC	CASSSNRDRAHGYTF
TRBV5-1	-	TRBJ2-5	few	TGCGCCAGCAGCCCCGGACTGGTCCAAGAGACCCAGTACTTC	CASSPGLVQETQYF
TRBV3-1/TRBV3-2	TRBD2	TRBJ2-5	-	TGTGCCAGCAGCCAGGGTAGCGGGGGGGCTCTTGCGGAGACCCAGTACTTC	CASSQGSGGALAETQYF
TRBV5-6	TRBD1	TRBJ1-2	-	TGTGCCAGCAGCCCCGGGACAGGCAACCTTCTAAACTATGGCTACACCTTC	CASSPGTGNLLNYGYTF
TRBV12-3/TRBV12-4	-	TRBJ2-1	-	TGTGCCAGCTCGGTACAGGGTTACAATGAGCAGTTCTTC	CASSVQGYNEQFF
TRBV19	-	TRBJ2-5	few	TGTGCCAGTAGCGGACAGTTCGGGGCCCAGTACTTC	CASSGQFGAQYF
TRBV5-6	-	TRBJ2-7	-	TGTGCCAGCAGCCCGGGACGGGAAAGCTACGAGCAGTACTTC	CASSPGRESYEQYF